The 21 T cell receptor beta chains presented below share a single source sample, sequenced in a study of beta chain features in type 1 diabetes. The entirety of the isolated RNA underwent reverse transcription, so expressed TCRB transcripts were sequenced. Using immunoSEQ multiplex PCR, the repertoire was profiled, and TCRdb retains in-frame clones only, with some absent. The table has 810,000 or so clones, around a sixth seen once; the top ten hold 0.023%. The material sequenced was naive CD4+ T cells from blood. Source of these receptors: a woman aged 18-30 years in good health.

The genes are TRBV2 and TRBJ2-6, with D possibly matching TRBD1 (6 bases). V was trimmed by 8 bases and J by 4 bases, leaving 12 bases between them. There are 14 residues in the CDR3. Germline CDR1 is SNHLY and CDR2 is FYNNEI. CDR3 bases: TGTGCCAGCCGTACAGGGTCAGGGGCCAACGTCCTGACTTTC. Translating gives CASRTGSGANVLTF.

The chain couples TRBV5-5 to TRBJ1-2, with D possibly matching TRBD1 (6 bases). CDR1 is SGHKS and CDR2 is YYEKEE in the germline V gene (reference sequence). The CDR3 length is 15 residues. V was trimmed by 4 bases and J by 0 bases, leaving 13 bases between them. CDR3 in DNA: TGTGCCAGCAGCCTGAGGACAGATACTAACTATGGCTACACCTTC. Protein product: CASSLRTDTNYGYTF. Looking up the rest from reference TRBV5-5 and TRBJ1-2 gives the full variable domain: DAGVTQSPTHLIKTRGQQVTLRCSPISGHKSVSWYQQVLGQGPQFIFQYYEKEERGRGNFPDRFSARQFPNYSSELNVNALLLGDSALYLCASSLRTDTNYGYTFGSGTRLTVV.

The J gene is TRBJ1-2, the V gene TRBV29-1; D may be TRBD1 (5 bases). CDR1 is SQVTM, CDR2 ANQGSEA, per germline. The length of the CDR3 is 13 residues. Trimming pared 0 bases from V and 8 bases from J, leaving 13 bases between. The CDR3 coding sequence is TGCAGCGTTGAAGATCGTGGGGCGCGAGGCTACACCTTC. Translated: CSVEDRGARGYTF.

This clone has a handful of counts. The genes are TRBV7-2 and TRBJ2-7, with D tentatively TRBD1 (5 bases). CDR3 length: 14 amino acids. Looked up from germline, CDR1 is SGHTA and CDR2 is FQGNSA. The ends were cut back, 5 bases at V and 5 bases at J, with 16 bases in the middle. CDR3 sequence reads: CASSPGYLQDEQYF. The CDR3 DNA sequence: TGTGCCAGCAGCCCAGGCTACCTACAGGACGAGCAGTACTTC.

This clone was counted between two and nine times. In DNA, the CDR3 is TGTGCCAGCAGCAATCCGGGGCAGGGTCAGTACGGTGAGCAGTTCTTC. Protein: CASSNPGQGQYGEQFF. The chain carries TRBV7-6 and TRBJ2-1; possibly TRBD1 or TRBD2 for D (5 bases each). The germline gives CDR1 SGHVS, CDR2 FNYEAQ. V was shortened by 5 bases and J by 9 bases, with 23 bases between the two germline ends. The CDR3 has 16 residues.

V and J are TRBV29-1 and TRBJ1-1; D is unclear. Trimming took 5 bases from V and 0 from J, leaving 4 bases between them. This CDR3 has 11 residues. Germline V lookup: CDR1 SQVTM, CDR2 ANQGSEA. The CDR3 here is CSVRLNTEAFF. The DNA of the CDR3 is TGCAGCGTTCGCTTGAACACTGAAGCTTTCTTT.

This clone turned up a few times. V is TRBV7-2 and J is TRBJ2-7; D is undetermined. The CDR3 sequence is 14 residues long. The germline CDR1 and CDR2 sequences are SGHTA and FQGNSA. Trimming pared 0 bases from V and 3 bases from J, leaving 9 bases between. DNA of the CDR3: TGTGCCAGCAGCTTAGCGTTCACTATCTACGAGCAGTACTTC. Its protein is CASSLAFTIYEQYF.

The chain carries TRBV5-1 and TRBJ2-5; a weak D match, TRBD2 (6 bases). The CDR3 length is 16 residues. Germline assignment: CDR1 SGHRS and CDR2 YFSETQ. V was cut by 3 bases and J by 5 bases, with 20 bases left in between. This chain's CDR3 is CASSYSGGGTEETQYF. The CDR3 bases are TGCGCCAGCAGCTACTCTGGCGGAGGGACGGAGGAGACCCAGTACTTC.

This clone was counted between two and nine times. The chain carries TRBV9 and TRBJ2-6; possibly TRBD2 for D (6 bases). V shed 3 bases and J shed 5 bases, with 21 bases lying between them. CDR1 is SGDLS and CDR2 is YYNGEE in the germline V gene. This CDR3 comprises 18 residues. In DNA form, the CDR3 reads TGTGCCAGCAGCGGGCGGGACGCAGGTAACCTCAGGGCCAACGTCCTGACTTTC. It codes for CASSGRDAGNLRANVLTF.

CDR3 loop: CASSFGTSGGLYNEQFF. The DNA of the CDR3 is TGTGCCAGCAGTTTTGGAACTAGCGGGGGATTGTACAATGAGCAGTTCTTC. The gene calls are TRBV27 and TRBJ2-1; 11 nucleotides align to TRBD2. The trim removed 3 bases at V and 4 bases at J, leaving 8 bases unmatched. This CDR3 is 17 amino acids long. The germline V gene has CDR1 MNHEY and CDR2 SMNVEV (reference sequence).

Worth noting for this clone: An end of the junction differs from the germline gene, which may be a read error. CDR3 loop: CASSQSYLGIYGYTF. DNA for the CDR3: TGCGCCAGCAGCCAAAGTTATTTGGGTATCTATGGCTACACCTTC. The J gene is TRBJ1-2, the V gene TRBV5-4, with no clear D. Germline CDR1 is SGHNT and CDR2 is YYREEE (reference sequence). The CDR3 is 15 amino acids.

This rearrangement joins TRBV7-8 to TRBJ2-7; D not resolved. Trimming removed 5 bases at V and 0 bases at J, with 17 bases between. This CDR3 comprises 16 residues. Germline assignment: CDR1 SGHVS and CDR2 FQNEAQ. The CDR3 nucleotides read TGTGCCAGCAGCGCCAGGCCGTTCCTTACCTCCTACGAGCAGTACTTC. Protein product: CASSARPFLTSYEQYF.

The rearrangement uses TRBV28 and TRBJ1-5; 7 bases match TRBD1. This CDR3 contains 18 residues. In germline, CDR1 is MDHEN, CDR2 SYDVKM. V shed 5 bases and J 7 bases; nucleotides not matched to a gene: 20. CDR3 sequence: CASSPIPRQGRSWQPQHF. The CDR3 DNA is TGTGCCAGCAGTCCCATCCCTCGACAGGGTAGGAGTTGGCAGCCCCAGCATTTT.

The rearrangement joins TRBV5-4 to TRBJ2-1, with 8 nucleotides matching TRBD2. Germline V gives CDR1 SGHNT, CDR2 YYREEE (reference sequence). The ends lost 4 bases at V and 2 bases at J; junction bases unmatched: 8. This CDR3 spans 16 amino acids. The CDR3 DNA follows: TGTGCCAGCAGCCAAGCAACTAGCGGAGCCTACAATGAGCAGTTCTTC. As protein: CASSQATSGAYNEQFF.

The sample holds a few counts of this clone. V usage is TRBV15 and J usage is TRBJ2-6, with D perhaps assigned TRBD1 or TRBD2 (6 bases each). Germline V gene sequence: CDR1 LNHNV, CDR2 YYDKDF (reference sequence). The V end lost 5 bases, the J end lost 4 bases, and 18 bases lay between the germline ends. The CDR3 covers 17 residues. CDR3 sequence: CATSSPLGGPGANVLTF. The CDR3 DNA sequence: TGTGCCACCAGCTCCCCACTGGGGGGCCCAGGGGCCAACGTCCTGACTTTC.

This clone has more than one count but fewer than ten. The CDR3 spells CASSRQGGNEQFF. The CDR3 coding sequence is TGTGCCAGTAGTAGACAGGGTGGGAATGAGCAGTTCTTC. This chain joins TRBV19 and TRBJ2-1; 7 positions match TRBD1. V trimming: 4 bases; J trimming: 7 bases; junction bases outside the gene matches: 4. CDR3 length equals 13 residues. Germline values: CDR1 LNHDA, CDR2 SQIVND (reference sequence).

The CDR3 sequence: CASSLEFGGRAIRGQYF. DNA for the CDR3: TGTGCCAGCAGCTTAGAATTTGGCGGGAGAGCGATAAGAGGGCAGTACTTC. The chain has TRBV7-9 and TRBJ2-7; 7 bases line up with TRBD2. With 1 base clipped from V and 9 bases from J, the junction kept 18 bases outside the gene matches. Germline V gives CDR1 SEHNR, CDR2 FQNEAQ (reference sequence). CDR3 length equals 17 residues.

The CDR3 DNA follows: TGTGCCAGCAGCGGTCAACCAGGGAATCCCCTCTACGAGCAGTACTTC. It encodes CASSGQPGNPLYEQYF. V and J are TRBV9 and TRBJ2-7, with D perhaps TRBD1 (5 bases). Trimming removed 3 bases at V and 3 bases at J, with 19 bases between. Germline V lookup: CDR1 SGDLS, CDR2 YYNGEE. There are 16 residues in the CDR3.

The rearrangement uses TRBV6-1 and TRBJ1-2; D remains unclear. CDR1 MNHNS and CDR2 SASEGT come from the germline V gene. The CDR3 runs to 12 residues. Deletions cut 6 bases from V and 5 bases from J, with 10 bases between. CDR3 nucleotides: TGTGCCAGCAGGTTTGAGGGATATGGCTACACCTTC. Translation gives CASRFEGYGYTF.

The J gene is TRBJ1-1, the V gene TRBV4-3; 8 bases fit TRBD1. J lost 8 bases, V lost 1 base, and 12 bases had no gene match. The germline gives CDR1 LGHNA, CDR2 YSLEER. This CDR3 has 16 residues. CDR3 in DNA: TGCGCCAGCAGCCAAGGGACAGCCGCCGGGACAGGAGAAGCTTTCTTT. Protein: CASSQGTAAGTGEAFF.

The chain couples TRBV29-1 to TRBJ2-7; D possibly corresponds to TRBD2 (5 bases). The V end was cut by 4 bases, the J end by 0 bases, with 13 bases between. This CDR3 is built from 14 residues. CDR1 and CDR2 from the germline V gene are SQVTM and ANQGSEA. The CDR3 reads CSVVPGLSSYEQYF. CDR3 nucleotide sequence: TGCAGCGTTGTCCCCGGACTCAGCTCCTACGAGCAGTACTTC.